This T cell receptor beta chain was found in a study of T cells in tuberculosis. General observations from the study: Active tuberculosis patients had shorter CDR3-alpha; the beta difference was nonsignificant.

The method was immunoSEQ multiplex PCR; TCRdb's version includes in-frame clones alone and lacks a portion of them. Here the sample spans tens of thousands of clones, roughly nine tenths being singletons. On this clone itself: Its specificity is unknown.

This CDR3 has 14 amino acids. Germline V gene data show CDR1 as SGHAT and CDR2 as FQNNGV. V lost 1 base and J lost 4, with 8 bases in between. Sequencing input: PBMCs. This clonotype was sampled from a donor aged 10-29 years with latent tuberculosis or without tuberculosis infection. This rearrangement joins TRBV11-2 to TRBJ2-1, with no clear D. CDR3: CASSLVAVYNEQFF. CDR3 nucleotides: TGTGCCAGCAGCTTAGTGGCAGTATACAATGAGCAGTTCTTC. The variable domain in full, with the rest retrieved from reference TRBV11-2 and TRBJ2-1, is EAGVAQSPRYKIIEKRQSVAFWCNPISGHATLYWYQQILGQGPKLLIQFQNNGVVDDSQLPKDRFSAERLKGVDSTLKIQPAKLEDSAVYLCASSLVAVYNEQFFGPGTRLTVL.